Below, 9 T cell receptor beta chains from the same sample are listed, as sequenced in a study of shared clonotypes between healthy human individuals. Here immunoSEQ multiplex PCR was the method, and the copy in TCRdb shows in-frame clones only, minus some. The sample contains about 490,000 clones, roughly 85% of which appear only once. Sequences were obtained from PBMCs. The receptors were gathered from a woman aged 40 to 50 in good health. Some clones in this sample may be carry-over from other donors' samples.

CDR3 nucleotide sequence: TGTGCCAGCAGCGCAAACTCAGGGAGCAATCAGCCCCAGCATTTT. It codes for CASSANSGSNQPQHF. This chain uses TRBV5-5 with TRBJ1-5; tentative D call: TRBD1 (5 bases). V shed 4 bases and J shed 1 base, with 12 bases lying between them. Germline CDR1 reads SGHKS; CDR2 reads YYEKEE (reference sequence). The CDR3 is 15 amino acids.

This clone was counted a few times. The chain carries TRBV5-1 and TRBJ1-2; 11 bases map to TRBD1. The CDR3 length is 17 residues. Germline trimming cut 2 bases from V and 6 bases from J; bases unmatched to any gene: 12. Germline loops: CDR1 SGHRS, CDR2 YFSETQ. The CDR3 protein is CASSLTGQGAVVDGYTF. In DNA, the CDR3 is TGCGCCAGCAGCTTAACCGGACAGGGGGCGGTCGTCGATGGCTACACCTTC.

A word on this clone: A much larger clone lies a single base off, so this may be a read error. This same CDR3 is encoded by further DNA sequences in the sample. The J gene is TRBJ2-7, the V gene TRBV6-5; 7 positions match TRBD1. From germline, CDR1 is MNHEY and CDR2 SVGAGI. This CDR3 spans 12 amino acids. The V gene end was trimmed by 6 bases and the J gene end by 3 bases; junction bases not matched to a gene: 2. The CDR3 DNA sequence: TGTGCCAGCAGCCGGGACAGCTACGAGCAGTACTTC. Protein product: CASSRDSYEQYF.

This clone was seen only a few times. V gene TRBV6-5 combines with J gene TRBJ2-1; D could derive from TRBD1 or TRBD2 (6 bases each). V shed 6 bases and J shed 12 bases, with 18 bases lying between them. The length of the CDR3 is 13 residues. Germline assignment: CDR1 MNHEY and CDR2 SVGAGI. CDR3 protein: CASSQTPGAVQFF. The CDR3 nucleotides are TGTGCCAGCAGCCAGACCCCGGGGGCAGTGCAGTTCTTC.

The chain recombines TRBV6-1 with TRBJ1-2; TRBD1 matches at 7 bases. The germline CDR1 and CDR2 sequences are MNHNS and SASEGT. The CDR3 is 14 residues long. Germline trimming cut 6 bases from V and 3 bases from J; bases unmatched to any gene: 7. CDR3 nucleotides: TGTGCCAGCAGCGGGGGGACAGCGCACTATGGCTACACCTTC. Its translation: CASSGGTAHYGYTF.

The genes are TRBV7-9 and TRBJ2-7, with D possibly called TRBD1 or TRBD2 (5 bases each). The CDR3 is 17 amino acids. Germline values: CDR1 SEHNR, CDR2 FQNEAQ (reference sequence). Trimming stripped 0 bases from V and 3 bases from J, with 18 bases between. In DNA, the CDR3 is TGTGCCAGCAGCTTAGCGGTAGGGGTCCCCGAGGGCTACGAGCAGTACTTC. This codes for CASSLAVGVPEGYEQYF.

This clone has more than one count but fewer than ten. The rearrangement links TRBV7-6 to TRBJ1-6, with D perhaps matching TRBD1 (5 bases). The CDR3 totals 13 residues. Trimming cost V 3 bases and J 8 bases, with 8 bases left between them. CDR1 and CDR2 from the germline V gene are SGHVS and FNYEAQ. The CDR3: CASSFETDSPLHF. CDR3 DNA: TGTGCCAGCAGCTTCGAGACAGATTCACCCCTCCACTTT.

The chain is built from TRBV4-1 and TRBJ2-7; D remains unclear. Looked up from germline, CDR1 is MGHRA and CDR2 is YSYEKL. Trimming shortened V by 0 bases and J by 4 bases, and 16 bases separated the two germline ends. The CDR3 consists of 16 residues. The CDR3 here is CASSQEYYGALYEQYF. CDR3 in DNA: TGCGCCAGCAGCCAAGAATATTACGGAGCCCTGTACGAGCAGTACTTC.

This clone was detected once. The chain recombines TRBV6-6 with TRBJ1-1; 9 bases line up with TRBD1. CDR1 is MNHNY, CDR2 SVGAGI, per germline (reference sequence). The CDR3 covers 15 residues. Losses at the gene ends were 6 bases for V and 0 bases for J; bases not matched to a gene: 5. CDR3 sequence: CASSQWTGVNTEAFF. The DNA of the CDR3 is TGTGCCAGCAGCCAATGGACAGGGGTGAACACTGAAGCTTTCTTT.